A selection of T cell receptor beta chains follows, all from one sample in a study of beta chain features in type 1 diabetes. Here immunoSEQ multiplex PCR was the method, and the copy in TCRdb shows in-frame clones only, minus some. The table includes approximately 600,000 clones, over 10% detected once. Sequencing input: naive CD4+ T cells from blood. These TCRs come from a man aged 25-45 years with type 1 diabetes. The CDR3 runs from the conserved cysteine through the conserved F or W. Each record gives: J gene, clone size, V gene, D gene, CDR3 protein, CDR3 DNA. D genes are given only for firm matches. Rows may omit the clone size; those that give it use once, few, many or a size class.

J gene: TRBJ2-7; clone size: .; V gene: TRBV29-1; D gene: .; CDR3 protein: CSVVGQINEQYF; CDR3 DNA: TGCAGCGTTGTGGGGCAGATCAACGAGCAGTACTTC
J gene: TRBJ2-5; clone size: few; V gene: TRBV4-2; D gene: .; CDR3 protein: CASSPTSSLETQYF; CDR3 DNA: TGTGCCAGCAGCCCCACTAGTTCCCTGGAGACCCAGTACTTC
J gene: TRBJ2-2; clone size: few; V gene: TRBV11-2; D gene: .; CDR3 protein: CASSLKANTGELFF; CDR3 DNA: TGTGCCAGCAGCTTGAAAGCTAACACCGGGGAGCTGTTTTTT
J gene: TRBJ1-2; clone size: few; V gene: TRBV29-1; D gene: .; CDR3 protein: CSVAVQTSNYGYTF; CDR3 DNA: TGCAGCGTTGCGGTGCAGACCTCTAACTATGGCTACACCTTC
J gene: TRBJ1-1; clone size: few; V gene: TRBV27; D gene: TRBD1; CDR3 protein: CASSHRRQGEINTEAFF; CDR3 DNA: TGTGCCAGCAGCCACCGCAGACAGGGAGAGATTAACACTGAAGCTTTCTTT
J gene: TRBJ2-5; clone size: few; V gene: TRBV20-1; D gene: TRBD2; CDR3 protein: CSATSGETQYF; CDR3 DNA: TGCAGTGCTACTAGCGGGGAGACCCAGTACTTC
J gene: TRBJ2-7; clone size: .; V gene: TRBV6-6; D gene: .; CDR3 protein: CASSLGVRLVEQYF; CDR3 DNA: TGTGCCAGCTCCCTGGGAGTCAGGCTGGTCGAGCAGTACTTC
J gene: TRBJ1-4; clone size: .; V gene: TRBV5-6; D gene: .; CDR3 protein: CASSLPTAANEKLFF; CDR3 DNA: TGTGCCAGCAGCTTACCGACAGCGGCTAATGAAAAACTGTTTTTT
J gene: TRBJ1-5; clone size: .; V gene: TRBV28; D gene: .; CDR3 protein: CASGNYNQPQHF; CDR3 DNA: TGTGCCAGCGGGAATTACAATCAGCCCCAGCATTTT
J gene: TRBJ2-1; clone size: few; V gene: TRBV4-2; D gene: TRBD2; CDR3 protein: CASSQGAGGYNEQFF; CDR3 DNA: TGTGCCAGCAGCCAAGGGGCGGGGGGCTACAATGAGCAGTTCTTC
J gene: TRBJ2-2; clone size: few; V gene: TRBV7-9; D gene: TRBD1; CDR3 protein: CASKVGQGGPGELFF; CDR3 DNA: TGTGCCAGCAAGGTTGGACAGGGAGGCCCCGGGGAGCTGTTTTTT
J gene: TRBJ2-1; clone size: .; V gene: TRBV11-2; D gene: .; CDR3 protein: CASSLMTGPWDEQFF; CDR3 DNA: TGTGCCAGCAGCCTCATGACAGGCCCATGGGATGAGCAGTTCTTC
J gene: TRBJ2-5; clone size: .; V gene: TRBV12-5; D gene: TRBD1; CDR3 protein: CASGLGTGDVRQETQYF; CDR3 DNA: TGTGCTAGTGGTCTCGGGACAGGGGACGTGCGGCAAGAGACCCAGTACTTC
J gene: TRBJ1-6; clone size: .; V gene: TRBV9; D gene: .; CDR3 protein: CASSVGQETNSPLHF; CDR3 DNA: TGTGCCAGCAGCGTAGGACAGGAGACTAATTCACCCCTCCACTTT
J gene: TRBJ1-1; clone size: .; V gene: TRBV5-1; D gene: TRBD1; CDR3 protein: CASSLQGQGATEAFF; CDR3 DNA: TGCGCCAGCAGCTTGCAAGGACAGGGGGCAACTGAAGCTTTCTTT
J gene: TRBJ1-4; clone size: .; V gene: TRBV27; D gene: .; CDR3 protein: CASSLTIEGQGIGTNEKLFF; CDR3 DNA: TGTGCCAGCAGTTTAACGATAGAAGGTCAGGGGATTGGAACTAATGAAAAACTGTTTTTT
J gene: TRBJ2-2; clone size: .; V gene: TRBV4-1; D gene: .; CDR3 protein: CASSQRGSGELFF; CDR3 DNA: TGCGCCAGCAGCCAACGGGGGTCCGGGGAGCTGTTTTTT
J gene: TRBJ2-1; clone size: few; V gene: TRBV11-2; D gene: .; CDR3 protein: CASSSAPASLEQFF; CDR3 DNA: TGTGCCAGCAGCTCTGCCCCTGCTAGTTTGGAGCAGTTCTTC
J gene: TRBJ1-5; clone size: few; V gene: TRBV30; D gene: TRBD1; CDR3 protein: CAWSLQGAQPQHF; CDR3 DNA: TGTGCCTGGAGTTTACAGGGGGCCCAGCCCCAGCATTTT
J gene: TRBJ1-3; clone size: few; V gene: TRBV30; D gene: TRBD1; CDR3 protein: CACTQTGAGNTIYF; CDR3 DNA: TGTGCCTGTACTCAGACAGGGGCAGGAAACACCATATATTTT
J gene: TRBJ1-2; clone size: few; V gene: TRBV27; D gene: TRBD1; CDR3 protein: CASSQGTGAYGGYTF; CDR3 DNA: TGTGCCAGCAGCCAGGGGACAGGGGCATATGGTGGCTACACCTTC
J gene: TRBJ1-6; clone size: .; V gene: TRBV5-8; D gene: .; CDR3 protein: CASSLRGPYNSPLHF; CDR3 DNA: TGTGCCAGCAGCTTACGAGGTCCCTATAATTCACCCCTCCACTTT
J gene: TRBJ1-4; clone size: .; V gene: TRBV5-4; D gene: .; CDR3 protein: CASSLDRGHEKLFF; CDR3 DNA: TGTGCCAGCAGCTTGGATCGTGGGCATGAAAAACTGTTTTTT
J gene: TRBJ1-6; clone size: few; V gene: TRBV10-3; D gene: .; CDR3 protein: CAISAIQGGSSPLHF; CDR3 DNA: TGTGCCATCAGTGCTATCCAGGGAGGAAGCTCACCCCTCCACTTT
J gene: TRBJ1-4; clone size: .; V gene: TRBV2; D gene: .; CDR3 protein: CASSAQSTNEKLFF; CDR3 DNA: TGTGCCAGCAGTGCGCAGTCCACTAATGAAAAACTGTTTTTT
J gene: TRBJ2-7; clone size: .; V gene: TRBV28; D gene: TRBD2; CDR3 protein: CASSLGREGEQYF; CDR3 DNA: TGTGCCAGCAGTTTAGGCAGGGAGGGGGAGCAGTACTTC
J gene: TRBJ2-7; clone size: .; V gene: TRBV7-9; D gene: .; CDR3 protein: CASSFSGEGDYEQYF; CDR3 DNA: TGTGCCAGCAGCTTTTCGGGGGAAGGCGACTACGAGCAGTACTTC
J gene: TRBJ2-2; clone size: few; V gene: TRBV30; D gene: .; CDR3 protein: CAWSVSGELFF; CDR3 DNA: TGTGCCTGGAGTGTCTCTGGGGAGCTGTTTTTT
J gene: TRBJ2-3; clone size: .; V gene: TRBV5-4; D gene: .; CDR3 protein: CALTQGLRDTQYF; CDR3 DNA: TGTGCCCTAACCCAGGGGCTGAGAGATACGCAGTATTTT
J gene: TRBJ2-1; clone size: few; V gene: TRBV29-1; D gene: .; CDR3 protein: CSVLRTVDPFF; CDR3 DNA: TGCAGCGTTCTACGTACCGTGGACCCATTCTTC
J gene: TRBJ2-7; clone size: .; V gene: TRBV9; D gene: .; CDR3 protein: CASSVGGDSISYEQYF; CDR3 DNA: TGTGCCAGCAGCGTAGGGGGGGACAGCATTTCCTACGAGCAGTACTTC
J gene: TRBJ2-1; clone size: .; V gene: TRBV18; D gene: .; CDR3 protein: CASSPDLSGNEQFF; CDR3 DNA: TGTGCCAGCTCACCAGACTTATCGGGCAATGAGCAGTTCTTC